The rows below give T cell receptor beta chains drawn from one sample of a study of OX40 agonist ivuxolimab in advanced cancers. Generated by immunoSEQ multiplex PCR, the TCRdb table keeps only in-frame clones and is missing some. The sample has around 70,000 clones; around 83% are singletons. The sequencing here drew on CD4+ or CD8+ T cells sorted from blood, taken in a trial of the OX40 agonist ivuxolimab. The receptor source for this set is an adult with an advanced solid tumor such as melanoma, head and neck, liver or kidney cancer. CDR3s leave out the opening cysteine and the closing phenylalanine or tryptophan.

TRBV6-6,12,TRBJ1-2,ASSYSTADYGYT
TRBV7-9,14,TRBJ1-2,ASSLWGAGLSYGYT
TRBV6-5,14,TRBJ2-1,ASSYSGGISRSEQF
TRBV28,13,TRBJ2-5,ASSLGGWGEETQY
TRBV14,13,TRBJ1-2,ASSVEAGGGYGYT
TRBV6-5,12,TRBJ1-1,ASSLLLGGTEAF
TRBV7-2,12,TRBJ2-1,ASTLGADYNEQF
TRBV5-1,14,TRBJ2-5,ASTTSGTGGEETQY
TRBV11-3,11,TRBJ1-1,ASSLEVGSEAF
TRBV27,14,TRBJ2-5,ASRARRLAGQETQY
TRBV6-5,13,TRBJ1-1,ASSRATGQFTEAF
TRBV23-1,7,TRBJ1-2,VSNYHYT
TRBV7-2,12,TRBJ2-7,ASSGGSGSNEQY